Below, 7 T cell receptor beta chains from the same sample are listed, as sequenced in a study of T cell repertoires in cytomegalovirus infection. MiXCR was run by TCRdb on the reads, yielding one entry per CDR3 protein. This sample has roughly 630,000 distinct CDR3 sequences, with 24% found just once. Sequencing used CD8+ T cells from PBMCs. Receptors originate from a human donor in good health (CMV status not recorded). Some clones in this sample may be carry-over from other donors' samples.

This chain uses TRBV5-1 with TRBJ2-5; D is unclear. The CDR3 sequence is 14 residues long. CDR1 is SGHRS and CDR2 is YFSETQ in the germline V gene. Trimming took off 1 base at V and 3 bases at J, with 10 bases between the two ends. CDR3 sequence: CASSLKLPEETQYF. The DNA for the CDR3 is TGCGCCAGCAGCTTGAAACTCCCCGAAGAGACCCAGTACTTC.

The chain couples TRBV4-1 to TRBJ1-2, with D uncertain. Trimming took off 1 base at V and 3 bases at J, with 12 bases between the two ends. There are 15 residues in the CDR3. Germline loops: CDR1 MGHRA, CDR2 YSYEKL. The CDR3 region is CASSQVPGTDYGYTF. CDR3 DNA: TGCGCCAGCAGCCAAGTCCCGGGAACGGACTATGGCTACACCTTC.

The chain uses TRBV4-2 and TRBJ2-7; no reliable D call. V lost 1 base, J lost 7 bases, and 11 bases lay in between. The CDR3 loop spans 13 amino acids. CDR1 and CDR2 from the germline V gene are LGHNA and YNFKEQ. This CDR3 is CASSQGPEGEQYF. CDR3 DNA: TGTGCCAGCAGCCAAGGCCCCGAAGGTGAGCAGTACTTC.

The chain joins TRBV29-1 to TRBJ2-2; D assignment may be TRBD1 or TRBD2 (5 bases each). Per germline, CDR1 SQVTM and CDR2 ANQGSEA. V was trimmed by 2 bases and J by 3 bases, leaving 7 bases between them. CDR3 length equals 13 residues. The CDR3 bases are TGCAGCGTTGAAAGGGGAGACACCGGGGAGCTGTTTTTT. Translation gives CSVERGDTGELFF.

This chain connects TRBV12-3 or TRBV12-4 to TRBJ1-4, with D unresolved. V gave up 0 bases and J gave up 6 bases, with 20 bases separating them. This CDR3 contains 18 residues. Here the CDR3 reads CASSLASGLSGRYEKLFF. For the CDR3, the DNA is TGTGCCAGCAGTTTAGCTTCCGGGTTATCCGGCCGGTATGAAAAACTGTTTTTT.

This clonotype appeared a few times. The chain joins TRBV6-2 or TRBV6-3 to TRBJ2-1; TRBD1 is a possible D gene (5 bases). The V and J ends lost 2 bases and 3 bases respectively, with 11 bases between them. This CDR3 is built from 15 residues. Looked up from germline, CDR1 is MNHEY and CDR2 is SVGEGT. The CDR3 is CASSYEGDGYNEQFF. The CDR3 bases are TGTGCCAGCAGTTACGAAGGGGATGGCTACAATGAGCAGTTCTTC.

The sample holds a few counts of this clonotype. The genes are TRBV7-9 and TRBJ2-2; D possibly corresponds to TRBD1 (6 bases). With 5 bases removed from V and 9 bases from J, the gap between germline ends came to 13 bases. CDR1 and CDR2 (germline): SEHNR, FQNEAQ (reference sequence). CDR3 length: 13 amino acids. CDR3 sequence (DNA): TGTGCCAGCAGCCCACCGGGGACAAGGGAGCTGTTTTTT. It translates to CASSPPGTRELFF.